This TCR beta chain is from a study of blood T cell repertoires in COVID-19. In the study overall: Acute-phase and convalescent COVID-19 samples originated in the United States, Italy and Spain. T cells, B-cell-depleted T cells, or PBMCs supplied cDNA or gDNA.

Under the authors' procedure: Reference gene primer amplification in the assay estimated nucleated cell counts. Profiled with immunoSEQ multiplex PCR; TCRdb holds only in-frame clones, not every one. The D gene and trimming were derived from the DNA, and the V and J assignments and clone size from that table. The table shows about 120,000 clones, with more than 75% occurring only once. CDR1 and CDR2 from the germline V gene are LNHDA and SQIVND (reference sequence). The trim removed 4 bases at V and 5 bases at J, leaving 8 bases unmatched. This CDR3 region has 15 residues. The rearrangement links TRBV19 to TRBJ1-2, with TRBD1 matching over 9 bases. The TCR sequence derives from a woman between 70 and 85 years old with acute or convalescent COVID-19. Material for sequencing was peripheral blood. CDR3 DNA sequence: TGTGCCAGTAGTACCCCTCCGGGACAGGGATATGGCTACACCTTC. Its translation: CASSTPPGQGYGYTF.